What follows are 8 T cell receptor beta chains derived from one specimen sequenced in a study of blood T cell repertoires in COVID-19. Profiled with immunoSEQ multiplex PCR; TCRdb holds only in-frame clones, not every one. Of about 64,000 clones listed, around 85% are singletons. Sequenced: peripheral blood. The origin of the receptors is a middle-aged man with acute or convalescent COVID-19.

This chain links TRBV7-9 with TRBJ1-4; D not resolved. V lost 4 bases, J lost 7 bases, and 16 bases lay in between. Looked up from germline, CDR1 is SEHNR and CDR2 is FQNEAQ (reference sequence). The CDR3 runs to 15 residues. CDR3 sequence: CASSSLQFSGEKLFF. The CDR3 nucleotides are TGTGCCAGCAGCTCCCTACAGTTCTCTGGTGAAAAACTGTTTTTT.

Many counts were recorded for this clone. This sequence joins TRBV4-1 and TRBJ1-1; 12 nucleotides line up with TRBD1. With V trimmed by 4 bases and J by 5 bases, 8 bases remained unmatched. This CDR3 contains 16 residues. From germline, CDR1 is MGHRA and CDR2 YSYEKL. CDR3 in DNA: TGCGCCAGCAGCCTAACTCCGGGACAGGGGGCGACTGAAGCTTTCTTT. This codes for CASSLTPGQGATEAFF.

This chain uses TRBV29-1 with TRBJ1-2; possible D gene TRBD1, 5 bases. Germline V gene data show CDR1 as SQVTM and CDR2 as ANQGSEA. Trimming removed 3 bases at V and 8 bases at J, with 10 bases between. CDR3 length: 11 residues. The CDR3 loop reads CSVDSGVGYTF. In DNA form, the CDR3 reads TGCAGCGTTGATTCGGGGGTCGGCTACACCTTC.

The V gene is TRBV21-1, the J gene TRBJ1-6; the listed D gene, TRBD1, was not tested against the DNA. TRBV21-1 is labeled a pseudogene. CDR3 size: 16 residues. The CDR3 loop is CASSFSGQGKDSPLHF. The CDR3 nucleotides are TGTGCCAGCAGCTTTTCGGGACAGGGTAAGGATTCACCCCTCCACTTT.

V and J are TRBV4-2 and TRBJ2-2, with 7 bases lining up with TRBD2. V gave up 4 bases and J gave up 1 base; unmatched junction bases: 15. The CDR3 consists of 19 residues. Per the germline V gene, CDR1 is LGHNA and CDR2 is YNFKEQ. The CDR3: CASSPRREGTGLNTGELFF. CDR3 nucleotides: TGTGCCAGCAGCCCTAGAAGGGAGGGGACGGGGTTGAACACCGGGGAGCTGTTTTTT.

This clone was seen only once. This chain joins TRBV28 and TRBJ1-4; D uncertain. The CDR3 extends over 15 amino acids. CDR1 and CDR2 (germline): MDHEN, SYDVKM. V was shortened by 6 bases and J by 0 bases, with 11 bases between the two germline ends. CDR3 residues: CASSRETSTNEKLFF. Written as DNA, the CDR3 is TGTGCCAGCAGCCGTGAAACTTCAACTAATGAAAAACTGTTTTTT.

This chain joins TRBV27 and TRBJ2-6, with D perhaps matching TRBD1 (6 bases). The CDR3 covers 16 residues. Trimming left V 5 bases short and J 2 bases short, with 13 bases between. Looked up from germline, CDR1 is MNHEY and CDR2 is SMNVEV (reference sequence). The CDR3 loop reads CASSPSRGAGANVLTF. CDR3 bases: TGTGCCAGCAGTCCAAGCAGGGGAGCTGGGGCCAACGTCCTGACTTTC.

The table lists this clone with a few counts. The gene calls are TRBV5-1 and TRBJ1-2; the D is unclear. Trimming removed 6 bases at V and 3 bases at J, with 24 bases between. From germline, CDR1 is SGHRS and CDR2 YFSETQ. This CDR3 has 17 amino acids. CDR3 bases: TGCGCCAGCACCCTATTTCCGGGTCTCCAAACTGACTATGGCTACACCTTC. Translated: CASTLFPGLQTDYGYTF.